This TCR beta chain was retrieved from a study of blood T cells in healthy people across ages. A sample-barcoded 5' primer and a J-beta primer mix were used in a second PCR of roughly 7 to 11 cycles. TCRdb reprocessed the 5' RACE reads with MiXCR, giving one entry per CDR3 protein. This repertoire shows 750,000 to 950,000 distinct CDR3 sequences, about 28% found once; its top ten account for 10%. These same data were also listed under a study on T cells of mothers and their children. In that study: Each mother gave over 9.5 million TCR beta CDR3 reads; each child, several million.

The source of this sequence is a woman aged 40 to 49 in good health. Specimen: blood.

The CDR3 nucleotides are TGTGCCAGCAGTTTGACCGGCGGGAACACAGATACGCAGTATTTT. Translated, it gives CASSLTGGNTDTQYF. The gene calls are TRBV12-3 or TRBV12-4 and TRBJ2-3, with TRBD2 as a possible D gene (6 bases). Trimming removed 3 bases at V and 2 bases at J, with 12 bases between. This CDR3 comprises 15 residues.